This TCR beta chain was identified during a study of T cell responses to AZD1222 COVID-19 vaccine. Trimming stripped 4 bases from V and 6 bases from J, with 17 bases between. CDR1 and CDR2 (germline): LGHDT, YNNKEL (reference sequence). There are 15 residues in the CDR3. Method: immunoSEQ multiplex PCR; TCRdb's copy keeps in-frame clones and lacks some. The sample lists 150,000 to 180,000 clones, roughly nine tenths occurring once. This clone was picked up one time. This sequence joins TRBV3-1 (or the pseudogene TRBV3-2) and TRBJ2-3; D is possibly TRBD2 (5 bases). The material was peripheral blood, obtained on day 0 of AZD1222 vaccination. The sequence came from an adult in good health. DNA for the CDR3: TGTGCCAGCAGCCTCCTGACTACGCCCCAGGATACGCAGTATTTT. Its protein is CASSLLTTPQDTQYF.